Sequencing of this T cell receptor (beta chain) was carried out in a study of T cell repertoires in cytomegalovirus infection. Turning to the study itself: CMV infection and matching HLA type were both indicated by public TCR beta signatures.

TCRdb analysed the reads with MiXCR anew, one entry per CDR3 protein. The data contain some 100,000 distinct CDR3 sequences, 20% to 25% of them singletons. Study-level points and caveats: Clonotype analysis showed dominance of the ex vivo response by HLA-C-restricted CMV-specific TCR beta clonotypes.

Germline V gene sequence: CDR1 MDHEN, CDR2 SYDVKM. Trimming at V came to 5 bases and at J to 6 bases, leaving 12 bases not matched to a gene. CDR3 length equals 16 residues. Only a few counts were recorded for this clonotype. Its antigen is not identified. The source of this sequence is a human donor in good health (CMV status not recorded). Some clones in this sample may be carry-over from other donors' samples. The source material was CD8+ T cells from PBMCs. This chain joins TRBV28 and TRBJ2-1; 8 nucleotides line up with TRBD1. DNA of the CDR3: TGTGCCAGCAGTGCTACCGGGACAGGAGTTTTCAATGAGCAGTTCTTC. This sequence encodes CASSATGTGVFNEQFF. The full variable domain, completed using reference TRBV28 and TRBJ2-1, is DVKVTQSSRYLVKRTGEKVFLECVQDMDHENMFWYRQDPGLGLRLIYFSYDVKMKEKGDIPEGYSVSREKKERFSLILESASTNQTSMYLCASSATGTGVFNEQFFGPGTRLTVL.